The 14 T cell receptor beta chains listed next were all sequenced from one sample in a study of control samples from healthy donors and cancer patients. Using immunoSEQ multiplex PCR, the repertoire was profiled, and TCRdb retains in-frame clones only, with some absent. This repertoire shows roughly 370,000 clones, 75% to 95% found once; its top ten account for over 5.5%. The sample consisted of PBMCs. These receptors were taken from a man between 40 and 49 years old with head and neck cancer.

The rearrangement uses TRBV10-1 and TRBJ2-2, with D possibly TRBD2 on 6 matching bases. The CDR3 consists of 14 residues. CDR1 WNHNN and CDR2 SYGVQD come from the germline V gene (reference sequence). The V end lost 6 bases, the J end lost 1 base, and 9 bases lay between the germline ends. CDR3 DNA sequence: TGCGCCAGCAGATTAGCGGAGAACACCGGGGAGCTGTTTTTT. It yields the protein CASRLAENTGELFF.

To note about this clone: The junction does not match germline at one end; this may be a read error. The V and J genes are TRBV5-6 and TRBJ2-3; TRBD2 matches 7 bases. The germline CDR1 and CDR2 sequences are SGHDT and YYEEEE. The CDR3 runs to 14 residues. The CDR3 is CASRPVRGDLLDLF. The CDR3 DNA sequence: TGTGCCAGCAGACCCGTTCGGGGGGATCTCCTGGATCTTTTT.

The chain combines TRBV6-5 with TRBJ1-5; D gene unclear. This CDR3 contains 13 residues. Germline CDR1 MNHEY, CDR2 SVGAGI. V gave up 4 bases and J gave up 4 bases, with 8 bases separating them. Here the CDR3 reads CASSWGENQPQHF. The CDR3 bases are TGTGCCAGCAGTTGGGGTGAGAATCAGCCCCAGCATTTT.

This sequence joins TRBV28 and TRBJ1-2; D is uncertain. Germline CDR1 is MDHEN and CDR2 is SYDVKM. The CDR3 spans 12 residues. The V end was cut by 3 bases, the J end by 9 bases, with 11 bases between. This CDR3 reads CASSLGSESYTF. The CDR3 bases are TGTGCCAGCAGTTTGGGGTCAGAGAGCTACACCTTC.

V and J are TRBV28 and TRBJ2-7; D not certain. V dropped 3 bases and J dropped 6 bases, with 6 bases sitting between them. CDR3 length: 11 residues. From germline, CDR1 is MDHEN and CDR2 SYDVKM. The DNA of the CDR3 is TGTGCCAGCAGTTTCAGTACCGAGCAGTACTTC. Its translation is CASSFSTEQYF.

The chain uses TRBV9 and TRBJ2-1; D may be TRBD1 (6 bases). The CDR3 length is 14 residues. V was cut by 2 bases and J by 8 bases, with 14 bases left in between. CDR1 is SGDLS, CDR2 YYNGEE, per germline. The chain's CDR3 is CASSVLTRGDEQFF. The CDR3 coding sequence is TGTGCCAGCAGCGTCCTAACCAGGGGCGATGAGCAGTTCTTC.

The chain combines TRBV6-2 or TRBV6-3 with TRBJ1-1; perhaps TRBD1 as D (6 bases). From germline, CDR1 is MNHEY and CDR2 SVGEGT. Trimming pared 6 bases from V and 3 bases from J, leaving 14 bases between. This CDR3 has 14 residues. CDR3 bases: TGTGCCAGCAGCAGTCAGGGGAAGGACACTGAAGCTTTCTTT. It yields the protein CASSSQGKDTEAFF.

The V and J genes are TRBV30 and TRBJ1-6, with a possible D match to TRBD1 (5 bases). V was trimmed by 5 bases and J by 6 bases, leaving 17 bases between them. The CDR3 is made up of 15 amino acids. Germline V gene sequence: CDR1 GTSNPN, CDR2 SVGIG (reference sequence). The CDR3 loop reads CAWRSTGTSNSPLHF. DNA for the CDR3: TGTGCCTGGCGCTCGACCGGGACTTCTAATTCACCCCTCCACTTT.

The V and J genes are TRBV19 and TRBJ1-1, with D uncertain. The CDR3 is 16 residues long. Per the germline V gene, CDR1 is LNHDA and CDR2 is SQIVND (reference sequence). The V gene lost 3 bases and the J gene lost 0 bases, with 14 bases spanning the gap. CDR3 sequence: CASSIPPNKMNTEAFF. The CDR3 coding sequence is TGTGCCAGTAGTATCCCCCCCAACAAAATGAACACTGAAGCTTTCTTT.

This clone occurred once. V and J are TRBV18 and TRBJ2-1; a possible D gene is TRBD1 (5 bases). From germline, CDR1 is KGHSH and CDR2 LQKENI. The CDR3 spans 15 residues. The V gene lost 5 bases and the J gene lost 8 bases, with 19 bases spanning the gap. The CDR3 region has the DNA TGTGCCAGCTCAGAATATCTACAGGCTGGCTATGAGCAGTTCTTC. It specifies CASSEYLQAGYEQFF.

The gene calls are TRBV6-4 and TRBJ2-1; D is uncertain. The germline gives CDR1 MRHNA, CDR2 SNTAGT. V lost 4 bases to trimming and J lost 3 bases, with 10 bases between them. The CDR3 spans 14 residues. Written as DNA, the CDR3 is TGTGCCAGCAGTGGCGGCCCCGGCTACAATGAGCAGTTCTTC. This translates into CASSGGPGYNEQFF.

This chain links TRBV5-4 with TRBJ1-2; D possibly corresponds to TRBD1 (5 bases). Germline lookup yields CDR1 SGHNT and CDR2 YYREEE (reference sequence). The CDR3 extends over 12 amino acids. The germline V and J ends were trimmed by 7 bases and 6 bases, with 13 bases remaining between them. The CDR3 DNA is TGTGCCAGCTGGGATCTGGGGGATGGCTACACCTTC. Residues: CASWDLGDGYTF.

CDR3: CASSPQDRAGTEAFF. As DNA, the CDR3 is TGCGCCAGCAGCCCCCAGGACAGGGCGGGGACTGAAGCTTTCTTT. This rearrangement joins TRBV5-1 to TRBJ1-1; 8 bases are a match to TRBD1. The CDR3 extends over 15 amino acids. Germline V gene data show CDR1 as SGHRS and CDR2 as YFSETQ. The junction had 10 bases not matched to a gene; V was cut back by 4 bases and J by 5 bases.

For the CDR3, the DNA is TGTGCCAGCAGTTCCCCCGACAGGGTCCAAGAGACCCAGTACTTC. This encodes CASSSPDRVQETQYF. The gene calls are TRBV28 and TRBJ2-5, with 7 bases that match TRBD1. Germline V gene lookup returns CDR1 MDHEN and CDR2 SYDVKM. V lost 4 bases and J lost 1; bases outside the gene matches: 6. This CDR3 comprises 15 residues.